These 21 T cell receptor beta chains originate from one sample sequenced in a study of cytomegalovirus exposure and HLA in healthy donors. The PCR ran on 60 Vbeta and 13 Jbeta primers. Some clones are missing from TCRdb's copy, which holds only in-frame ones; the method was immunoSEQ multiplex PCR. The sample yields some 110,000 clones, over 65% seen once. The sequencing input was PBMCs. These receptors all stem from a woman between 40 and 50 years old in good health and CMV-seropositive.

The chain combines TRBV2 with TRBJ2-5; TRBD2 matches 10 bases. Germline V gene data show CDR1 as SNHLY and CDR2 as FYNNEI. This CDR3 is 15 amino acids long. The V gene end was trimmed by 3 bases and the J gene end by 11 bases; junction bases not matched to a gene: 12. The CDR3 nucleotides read TGTGCCAGCAGTGAGGGGACTAGCGAGATCGGGGAGCAGTACTTC. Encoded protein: CASSEGTSEIGEQYF. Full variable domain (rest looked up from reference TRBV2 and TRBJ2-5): EPEVTQTPSHQVTQMGQEVILRCVPISNHLYFYWYRQILGQKVEFLVSFYNNEISEKSEIFDDQFSVERPDGSNFTLKIRSTKLEDSAMYFCASSEGTSEIGEQYFGPGTRLLVL.

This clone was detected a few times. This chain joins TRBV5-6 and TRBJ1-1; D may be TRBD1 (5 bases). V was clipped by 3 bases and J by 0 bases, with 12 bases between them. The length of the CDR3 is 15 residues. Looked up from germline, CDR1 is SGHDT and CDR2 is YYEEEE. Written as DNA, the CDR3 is TGTGCCAGCAGCTGGAGGGGCCGGATGAACACTGAAGCTTTCTTT. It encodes CASSWRGRMNTEAFF.

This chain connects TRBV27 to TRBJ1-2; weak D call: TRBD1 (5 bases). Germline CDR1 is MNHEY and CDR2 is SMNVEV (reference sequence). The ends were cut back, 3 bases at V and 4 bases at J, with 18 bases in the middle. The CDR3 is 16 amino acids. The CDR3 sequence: CASSFKLNLGGYGYTF. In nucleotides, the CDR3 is TGTGCCAGCAGTTTCAAGCTTAATTTGGGGGGCTATGGCTACACCTTC.

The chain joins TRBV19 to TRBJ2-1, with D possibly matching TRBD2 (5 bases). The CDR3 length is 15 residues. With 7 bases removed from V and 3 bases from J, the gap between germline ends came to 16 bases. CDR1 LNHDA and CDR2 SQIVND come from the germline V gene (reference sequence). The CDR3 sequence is CASTLRPADYNEQFF. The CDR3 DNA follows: TGTGCCAGTACTCTTAGGCCAGCGGACTACAATGAGCAGTTCTTC.

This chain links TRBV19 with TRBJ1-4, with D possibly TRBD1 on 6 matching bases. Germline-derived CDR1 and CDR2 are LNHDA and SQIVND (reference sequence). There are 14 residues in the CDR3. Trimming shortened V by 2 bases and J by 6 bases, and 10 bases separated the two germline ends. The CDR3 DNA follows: TGTGCCAGTAGTATACGGGACACTCATGAAAAACTGTTTTTT. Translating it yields CASSIRDTHEKLFF.

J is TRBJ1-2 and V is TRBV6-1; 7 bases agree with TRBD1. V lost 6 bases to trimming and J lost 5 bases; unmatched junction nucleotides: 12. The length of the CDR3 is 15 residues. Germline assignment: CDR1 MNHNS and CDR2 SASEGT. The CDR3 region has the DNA TGTGCCAGCAGCGCACCGGGACAGAACAAATATGGCTACACCTTC. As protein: CASSAPGQNKYGYTF.

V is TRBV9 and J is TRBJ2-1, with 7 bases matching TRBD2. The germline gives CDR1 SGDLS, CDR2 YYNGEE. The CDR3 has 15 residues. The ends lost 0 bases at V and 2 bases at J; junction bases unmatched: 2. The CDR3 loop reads CASSVGGGTYNEQFF. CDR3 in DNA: TGTGCCAGCAGCGTAGGGGGGGGAACCTACAATGAGCAGTTCTTC.

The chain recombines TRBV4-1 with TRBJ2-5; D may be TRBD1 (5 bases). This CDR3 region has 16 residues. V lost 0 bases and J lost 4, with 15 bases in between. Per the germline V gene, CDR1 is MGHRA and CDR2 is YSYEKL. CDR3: CASSQDHPGLRETQYF. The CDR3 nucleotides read TGCGCCAGCAGCCAAGATCACCCAGGGTTGAGAGAGACCCAGTACTTC.

The CDR3 loop reads CASSPGENSNQPQHF. DNA for the CDR3: TGTGCCAGCTCACCAGGGGAGAATAGCAATCAGCCCCAGCATTTT. The rearrangement links TRBV18 to TRBJ1-5, with D unclear. The V and J ends lost 2 bases and 0 bases respectively, with 8 bases between them. The germline V gene encodes CDR1 KGHSH and CDR2 LQKENI. The CDR3 is 15 amino acids.

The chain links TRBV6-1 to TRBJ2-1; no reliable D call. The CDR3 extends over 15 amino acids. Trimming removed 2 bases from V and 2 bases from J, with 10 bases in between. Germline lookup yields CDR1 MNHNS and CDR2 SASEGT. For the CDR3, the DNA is TGTGCCAGCAGTGAAATAACGGAGCCCTACAATGAGCAGTTCTTC. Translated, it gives CASSEITEPYNEQFF.

The CDR3: CASSSGAIHSGANVLTF. DNA of the CDR3: TGCGCCAGCAGCTCAGGTGCCATCCACTCTGGGGCCAACGTCCTGACTTTC. V usage is TRBV5-1 and J usage is TRBJ2-6, with D hard to call. Germline CDR1 reads SGHRS; CDR2 reads YFSETQ. This CDR3 contains 17 residues. V shed 3 bases and J shed 0 bases, with 13 bases lying between them.

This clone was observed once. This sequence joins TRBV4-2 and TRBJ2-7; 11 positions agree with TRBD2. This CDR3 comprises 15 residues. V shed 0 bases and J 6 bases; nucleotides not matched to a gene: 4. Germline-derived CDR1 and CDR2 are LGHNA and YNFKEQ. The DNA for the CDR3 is TGTGCCAGCAGCCAAGATTGGCTAGCGGGAGGCGAGCAGTACTTC. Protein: CASSQDWLAGGEQYF.

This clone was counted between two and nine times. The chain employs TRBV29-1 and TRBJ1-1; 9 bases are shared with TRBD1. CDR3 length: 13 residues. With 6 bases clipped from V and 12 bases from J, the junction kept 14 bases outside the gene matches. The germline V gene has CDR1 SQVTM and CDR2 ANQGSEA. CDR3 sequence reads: CSVVIPGQGHTFF. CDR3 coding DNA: TGCAGCGTAGTGATTCCAGGACAGGGGCACACTTTCTTT.

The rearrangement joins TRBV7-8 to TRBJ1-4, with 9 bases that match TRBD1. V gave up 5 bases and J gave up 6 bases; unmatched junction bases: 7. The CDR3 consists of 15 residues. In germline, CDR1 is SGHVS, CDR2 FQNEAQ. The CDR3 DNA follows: TGTGCCAGCAGCGGGCCGGGACAGGGCTATGAAAAACTGTTTTTT. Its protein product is CASSGPGQGYEKLFF.

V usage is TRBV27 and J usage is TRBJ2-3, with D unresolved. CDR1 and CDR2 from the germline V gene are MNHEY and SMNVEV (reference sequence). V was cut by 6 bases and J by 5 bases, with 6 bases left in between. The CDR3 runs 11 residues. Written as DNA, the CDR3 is TGTGCCAGCAGGTCGGTAGATACGCAGTATTTT. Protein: CASRSVDTQYF.

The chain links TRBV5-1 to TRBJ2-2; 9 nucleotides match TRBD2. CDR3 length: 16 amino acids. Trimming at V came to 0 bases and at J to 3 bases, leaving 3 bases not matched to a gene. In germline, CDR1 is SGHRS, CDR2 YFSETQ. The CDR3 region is CASSLGGLAHTGELFF. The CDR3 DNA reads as TGCGCCAGCAGCTTGGGGGGACTAGCCCACACCGGGGAGCTGTTTTTT.

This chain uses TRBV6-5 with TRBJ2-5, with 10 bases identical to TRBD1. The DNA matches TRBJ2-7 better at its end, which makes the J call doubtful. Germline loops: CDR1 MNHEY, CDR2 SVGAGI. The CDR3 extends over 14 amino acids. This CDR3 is CARIGTGVIYEQYF. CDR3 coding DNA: TGTGCCAGGATAGGGACAGGGGTTATTTACGAGCAGTACTTC.

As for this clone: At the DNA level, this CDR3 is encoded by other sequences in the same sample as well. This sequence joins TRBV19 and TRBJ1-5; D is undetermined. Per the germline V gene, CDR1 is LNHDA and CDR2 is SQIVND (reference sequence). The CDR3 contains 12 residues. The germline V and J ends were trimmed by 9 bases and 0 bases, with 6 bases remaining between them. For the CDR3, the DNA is TGTGCCAGCAGAGGTAGCAATCAGCCCCAGCATTTT. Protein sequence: CASRGSNQPQHF.

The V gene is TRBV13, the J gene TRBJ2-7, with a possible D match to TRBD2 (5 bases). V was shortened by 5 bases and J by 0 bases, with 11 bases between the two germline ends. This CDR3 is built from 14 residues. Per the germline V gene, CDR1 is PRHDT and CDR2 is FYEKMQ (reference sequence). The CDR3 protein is CASSQDSTSYEQYF. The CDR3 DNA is TGTGCCAGCAGCCAGGACTCAACCTCCTACGAGCAGTACTTC. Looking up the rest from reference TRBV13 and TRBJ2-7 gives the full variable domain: AAGVIQSPRHLIKEKRETATLKCYPIPRHDTVYWYQQGPGQDPQFLISFYEKMQSDKGSIPDRFSAQQFSDYHSELNMSSLELGDSALYFCASSQDSTSYEQYFGPGTRLTVT.

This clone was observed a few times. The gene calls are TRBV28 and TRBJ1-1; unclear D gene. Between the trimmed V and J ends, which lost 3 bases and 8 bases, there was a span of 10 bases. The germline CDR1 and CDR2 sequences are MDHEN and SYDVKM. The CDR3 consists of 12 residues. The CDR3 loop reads CASSLTLPEAFF. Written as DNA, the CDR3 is TGTGCCAGCAGTTTGACTCTCCCCGAAGCTTTCTTT.

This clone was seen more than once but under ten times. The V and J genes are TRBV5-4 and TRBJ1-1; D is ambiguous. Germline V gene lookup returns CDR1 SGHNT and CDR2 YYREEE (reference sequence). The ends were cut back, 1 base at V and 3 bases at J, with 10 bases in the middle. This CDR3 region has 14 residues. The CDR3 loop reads CASSLQQVDTEAFF. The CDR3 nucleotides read TGTGCCAGCAGCTTGCAGCAGGTAGACACTGAAGCTTTCTTT.